This T cell receptor beta chain derives from a study of blood T cell repertoires in COVID-19 (dated by TCRdb to the early 2020s). Concerning the study at large: Collaborator samples came from the United States, Italy and Spain and covered acute and convalescent phases of COVID-19. The prospective study material was composed of cDNA or gDNA derived from T cells, B-cell-depleted T cells, or PBMCs. Subjects who had been exposed to COVID-19, were actively infected with it, or had recovered from it provided the deeply sampled blood TCRbeta repertoires that made up the dataset. A freely available public database, intended as a resource for researchers studying the immune response to SARS-CoV-2, is where the repertoires were released. The samples were drawn from the first 160 participants of the ongoing ImmuneRACE study and from 1,254 subjects provided by 6 global collaborators. Sample metadata almost always included a de-identified subject ID, COVID-19 status, age in years and sex. HLA class I and class II types, where available, came from metadata supplied by the sample provider rather than from assay-based typing. Findings and caveats that apply to the study as a whole: How much clinical and demographic metadata was included differed by source and by participant, and the metadata was provided uncurated.

The immunoSEQ Assay, a bias-controlled multiplex PCR, was used to amplify TCRbeta CDR3 regions from genomic DNA. Per the authors' processing: The number of nucleated cells in each sample was estimated from the amplification of reference gene primers within the assay. To quantify the absolute abundance of each unique TCRbeta CDR3 rearrangement, sequence reads were collapsed and filtered. Productive Simpson clonality was computed per sample as the square root of Simpson's diversity index over productive rearrangements. TCRdb provides this immuneACCESS table in a form limited to in-frame rearrangements. Some clones are lacking; in checked studies, under half of them reflect an unresolved V gene, and why the rest are absent is not known. V and J calls and clone size come straight from that table; D and trimming were deduced from the DNA. For this sample there are about 140,000 clones; about 80% appear just once. The ten largest clonotypes hold 4% of the sample.

In regard to this clone: Which antigen it targets is not known. Base qualities are not recorded, but no much larger clone differs from it by a single base.

Taken from the germline V gene, the CDR1 and CDR2 loops are MNHEY and SVGAGI. The CDR3 numbers 13 residues from cysteine through phenylalanine. CDR3 DNA is the only sequence kept; it has 39 bases, read in frame from the first base. Relative to germline, V is 1 base shorter and J is 7 bases shorter, with 7 bases between their ends. The collaborating institutions used their own protocols to collect whole blood in K2EDTA tubes. For TCRbeta analysis, collaborator samples were shipped as frozen whole blood, as isolated PBMCs, or as DNA extracted from either sample type. The V and J segments used are TRBV6-5 and TRBJ2-2; TRBD2 is perhaps the D gene, given 6 matching bases. The source is a woman in her sixties with acute or convalescent COVID-19. Input material: peripheral blood. The nucleotide sequence is given as TGTGCCAGCAGTTACTGGGGGGACGGGGAGCTGTTTTTT. It specifies CASSYWGDGELFF.